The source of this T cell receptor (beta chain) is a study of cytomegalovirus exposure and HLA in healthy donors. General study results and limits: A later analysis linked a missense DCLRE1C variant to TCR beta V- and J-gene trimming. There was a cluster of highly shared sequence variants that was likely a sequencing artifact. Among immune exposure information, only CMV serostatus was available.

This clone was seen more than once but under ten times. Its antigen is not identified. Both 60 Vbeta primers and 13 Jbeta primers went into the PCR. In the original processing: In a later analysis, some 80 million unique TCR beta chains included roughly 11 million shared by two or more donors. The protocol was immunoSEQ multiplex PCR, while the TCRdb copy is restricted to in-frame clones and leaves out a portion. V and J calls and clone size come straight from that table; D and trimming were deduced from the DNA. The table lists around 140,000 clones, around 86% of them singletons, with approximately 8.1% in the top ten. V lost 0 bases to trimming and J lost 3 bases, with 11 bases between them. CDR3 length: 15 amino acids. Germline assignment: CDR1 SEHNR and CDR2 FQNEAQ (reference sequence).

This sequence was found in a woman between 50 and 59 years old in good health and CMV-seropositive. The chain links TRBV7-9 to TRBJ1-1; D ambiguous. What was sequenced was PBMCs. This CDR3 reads CASSLALGVDTEAFF. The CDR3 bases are TGTGCCAGCAGCTTAGCTCTGGGCGTGGACACTGAAGCTTTCTTT.